This T cell receptor beta chain emerged from a study of regulatory T cells in long-lasting Graves disease. The germline gives CDR1 MNHEY, CDR2 SMNVEV (reference sequence). This CDR3 is built from 15 residues. The ends lost 6 bases at V and 4 bases at J; junction bases unmatched: 4. iRepertoire HTBI primers and Arm-PCR of CDR3 regions built TCR beta libraries. MiXCR, applied by TCRdb to the multiplex PCR reads, yields one record per CDR3 protein. Among around 470,000 distinct CDR3 sequences listed, 12% to 15% were seen once. Documented time point: newly diagnosed GD, antithyroid drugs for less than 3 months. PBMC-extracted RNA yielded the TCR library. This clonotype was seen ten or more times. Its antigen is unknown. Broader study findings: Persistent disease was characterized by preferential usage of TRBV28, TRBJ1-2 and TRBJ2-5.

This same sample was also taken into another study, of T cells in Graves' hyperthyroidism and ophthalmopathy. That paper notes: Patients between 18 and 65 years old had hyperthyroidism, newly diagnosed and lasting under 2 months. Pregnant or lactating patients were excluded, as were those with uncontrolled infection or other autoimmune disease. In making diagnoses, clinical symptoms, serum thyroxine and TRAb, thyroid ultrasound and orbital computed tomography were all used.

This receptor was taken from a woman aged 50 to 60 with Graves disease. V is TRBV27 and J is TRBJ2-5; 14 bases match TRBD2. The sequencing here drew on peripheral blood mononuclear cells (PBMCs), taken at new diagnosis, from a patient treated with antithyroid drugs. CDR3: CASSPGTSGRETQYF. CDR3 DNA sequence: TGTGCCAGCAGCCCCGGGACTAGCGGGAGAGAGACCCAGTACTTC.